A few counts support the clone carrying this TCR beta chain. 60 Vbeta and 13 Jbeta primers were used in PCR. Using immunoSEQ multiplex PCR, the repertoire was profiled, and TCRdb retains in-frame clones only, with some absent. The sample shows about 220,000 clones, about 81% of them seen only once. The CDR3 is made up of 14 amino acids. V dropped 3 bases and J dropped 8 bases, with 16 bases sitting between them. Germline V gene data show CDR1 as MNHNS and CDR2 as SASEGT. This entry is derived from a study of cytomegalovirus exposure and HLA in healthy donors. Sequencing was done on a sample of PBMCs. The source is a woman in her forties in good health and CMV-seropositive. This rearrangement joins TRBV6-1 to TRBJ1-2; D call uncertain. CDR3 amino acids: CASSDRTQNGGYTF. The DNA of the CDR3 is TGTGCCAGCAGTGATAGGACTCAAAACGGGGGCTACACCTTC.